A selection of T cell receptor beta chains follows, all from one sample in a study of CD8 T cells in ankylosing spondylitis. TCRdb reanalysed the 5' RACE reads using MiXCR and keeps one entry per CDR3 protein. The table records 250,000 to 300,000 distinct CDR3 sequences, 20% of them present only once. Sequencing was done on a sample of blood, either unsorted or a sorted T cell fraction (not recorded which). The receptors originated from a male donor with ankylosing spondylitis or in good health (not recorded which). Each CDR3 is given with its conserved first and last residue. The D gene is left open where the match is weak. Size values are once, few and many counts, or a class for expanded clones, and some rows have none.

>TRBD2|TRBJ2-1|TRBV30|few
CASTRLAGVKNNEQFF
TGTGCCTCCACCCGACTAGCGGGGGTAAAGAACAATGAGCAGTTCTTC
>NA|TRBJ1-6|TRBV18|few
CASSPRGEMDSPLHF
TGTGCCAGCTCCCCAAGGGGGGAGATGGATTCACCCCTCCACTTT
>NA|TRBJ1-1|TRBV7-2|once
CASSLGSSTEAFF
TGTGCCAGCAGCTTAGGGTCGAGCACTGAAGCTTTCTTT
>NA|TRBJ1-1|TRBV12-3/TRBV12-4|NA
CASSPWTPDTEAFF
TGTGCCAGCAGCCCTTGGACACCCGACACTGAAGCTTTCTTT
>NA|TRBJ1-1|TRBV6-5|many
CASSYAAQNTEAFF
TGTGCCAGCAGTTACGCGGCCCAAAACACTGAAGCTTTCTTT
>TRBD1|TRBJ2-1|TRBV24-1|few
CATSDFTGGAYNEQFF
TGTGCCACCAGTGATTTTACAGGGGGCGCCTACAATGAGCAGTTCTTC
>NA|TRBJ2-5|TRBV15|NA
CATSPTGRPQEAQYF
TGTGCCACCAGCCCTACGGGACGGCCTCAAGAGGCCCAGTACTTC
>NA|TRBJ2-3|TRBV12-3/TRBV12-4|NA
CASSPDSDTQYF
TGTGCCAGCAGTCCCGACTCGGATACGCAGTATTTT
>NA|TRBJ2-2|TRBV10-1|few
CASSESGPVGTGELFF
TGCGCCAGCAGTGAGTCGGGCCCCGTCGGCACCGGGGAGCTGTTTTTT
>NA|TRBJ1-4|TRBV5-1|NA
CASSLGFSATNEKLFF
TGCGCCAGCAGCTTGGGGTTTTCCGCAACTAATGAAAAACTGTTTTTT
>NA|TRBJ2-3|TRBV6-4|NA
CASSKKSEGTDTQYF
TGTGCCAGCAGTAAAAAGTCCGAGGGGACAGATACGCAGTATTTT
>TRBD1|TRBJ1-1|TRBV20-1|few
CSARRQGVNTEAFF
TGCAGTGCTAGAAGACAGGGGGTGAACACTGAAGCTTTCTTT
>NA|TRBJ2-1|TRBV12-3/TRBV12-4|NA
CASSLTDFNNEQFF
TGTGCCAGCAGCCTGACTGATTTCAATAATGAGCAGTTCTTC
>NA|TRBJ2-2|TRBV5-4|few
CASSFDAGELFF
TGTGCCAGCAGCTTTGATGCCGGGGAGCTGTTTTTT
>TRBD1|TRBJ2-1|TRBV5-1|few
CASSPGTGGTNEQFF
TGCGCCAGCAGCCCCGGGACAGGGGGCACGAATGAGCAGTTCTTC
>NA|TRBJ1-5|TRBV5-5|NA
CASSPGAGSFRQPQHF
TGTGCCAGCAGCCCGGGCGCAGGGTCGTTTAGGCAGCCCCAGCATTTT
>TRBD1|TRBJ1-1|TRBV25-1|few
CASRGVPGTGGDATLEAFF
TGTGCCAGCAGAGGCGTTCCCGGGACAGGGGGCGATGCTACACTCGAAGCTTTCTTT
>NA|TRBJ2-3|TRBV3-1|few
CASSHPSTDTQYF
TGTGCCAGCAGCCATCCTTCCACAGATACGCAGTATTTT
>NA|TRBJ2-3|TRBV7-2|NA
CASRSPRDSPDTQYF
TGTGCCAGCAGATCTCCCCGGGACTCCCCAGATACGCAGTATTTT
>NA|TRBJ2-2|TRBV7-6|many
CASSLSTTANTGELFF
TGTGCCAGCAGCTTATCGACGACCGCGAACACCGGGGAGCTGTTTTTT
>NA|TRBJ1-2|TRBV28|NA
CASTRDPFYGYTF
TGTGCCAGCACCAGGGACCCCTTCTATGGCTACACCTTC
>NA|TRBJ2-6|TRBV24-1|NA
CATSDFSASGANVLTF
TGTGCCACCAGTGATTTTTCTGCGTCTGGGGCCAACGTCCTGACTTTC
>NA|TRBJ1-5|TRBV3-1|once
CATCQGGGGGQPQHF
TGTGCCACCTGCCAAGGAGGCGGGGGCGGTCAGCCCCAGCATTTT
>TRBD1|TRBJ1-4|TRBV12-3/TRBV12-4|NA
CASSTRQGAEILFF
TGTGCCAGCAGCACTAGACAGGGGGCTGAAATACTGTTTTTT
>NA|TRBJ1-1|TRBV12-3/TRBV12-4|few
CASSSWANTEAFF
TGTGCCAGCAGTTCTTGGGCGAACACTGAAGCTTTCTTT
>NA|TRBJ2-3|TRBV5-1|few
CASSLARRGGRSGDTQYF
TGCGCCAGCAGCTTGGCCAGAAGGGGGGGCAGGTCGGGAGATACGCAGTATTTT
>TRBD1|TRBJ1-6|TRBV25-1|few
CASSGGTGGYSPLHF
TGTGCCAGCAGTGGGGGGACAGGGGGCTATTCACCCCTCCACTTT
>NA|TRBJ2-5|TRBV10-1|medium-sized
CASSRDNEETQYF
TGCGCCAGCAGCCGGGACAATGAAGAGACCCAGTACTTC
>TRBD1|TRBJ1-2|TRBV7-3|NA
CASSKGGAYGYTF
TGTGCCAGCAGCAAAGGGGGCGCTTATGGCTACACCTTC
>TRBD1|TRBJ2-1|TRBV20-1|NA
CSARSLEGQGYNEQFF
TGCAGTGCTAGAAGTCTTGAGGGACAGGGCTACAATGAGCAGTTCTTC
>NA|TRBJ1-5|TRBV6-5|NA
CASSYDGTNQPQHF
TGTGCCAGCAGTTACGATGGGACCAATCAGCCCCAGCATTTT
>NA|TRBJ1-1|TRBV5-1|NA
CASSLTAQYEAFF
TGCGCCAGCAGCTTGACGGCGCAATATGAAGCTTTCTTT
>TRBD1|TRBJ2-1|TRBV28|NA
CATLRDRGFYNEQFF
TGTGCCACACTCCGGGACAGGGGATTCTACAATGAGCAGTTCTTC
>NA|TRBJ2-3|TRBV20-1|few
CSAGSGFTDTQYF
TGCAGTGCTGGTAGCGGTTTCACAGATACGCAGTATTTT
>NA|TRBJ2-5|TRBV25-1|few
CANPVMGVDGETQYF
TGTGCCAATCCCGTTATGGGAGTGGATGGAGAGACCCAGTACTTC
>NA|TRBJ1-1|TRBV6-5|NA
CASSYRVGHQNTEAFF
TGTGCCAGCAGTTACCGAGTGGGACACCAGAACACTGAAGCTTTCTTT
>TRBD1|TRBJ2-2|TRBV7-3|NA
CASSARTGFTGELFF
TGTGCCAGCAGCGCCCGGACAGGGTTTACCGGGGAGCTGTTTTTT
>NA|TRBJ2-3|TRBV5-1|few
CASSPGGQYTDTQYF
TGCGCCAGCAGCCCTGGTGGGCAGTACACAGATACGCAGTATTTT
>TRBD1|TRBJ2-3|TRBV7-3|few
CASSPGTVILSTDTQYF
TGTGCCAGCAGCCCGGGGACAGTAATCCTCTCCACAGATACGCAGTATTTT
>NA|TRBJ1-1|TRBV27|many
CASRPLLNTEAFF
TGTGCCAGCAGACCTCTTTTAAACACTGAAGCTTTCTTT
>NA|TRBJ2-3|TRBV15|NA
CATSRADRGDTQYF
TGTGCCACCAGCAGAGCGGATAGAGGGGATACGCAGTATTTT
>NA|TRBJ1-1|TRBV9|NA
CASSVGSGPNTEAFF
TGTGCCAGCAGCGTAGGGAGTGGGCCGAACACTGAAGCTTTCTTT
>TRBD1|TRBJ1-4|TRBV6-2/TRBV6-3|NA
CASSTALSGQGTGTNEKLFF
TGTGCCAGCAGTACGGCCCTGTCGGGACAGGGAACGGGAACTAATGAAAAACTGTTTTTT
>TRBD2|TRBJ2-5|TRBV24-1|NA
CAKLLWGGETQYF
TGTGCCAAACTCCTTTGGGGAGGGGAGACCCAGTACTTC
>NA|TRBJ1-1|TRBV7-3|few
CASSLNGATEAFF
TGTGCCAGCAGCTTAAACGGGGCCACTGAAGCTTTCTTT
>NA|TRBJ2-2|TRBV18|few
CASSKDRPNTGELFF
TGTGCCAGCTCAAAAGACAGGCCGAACACCGGGGAGCTGTTTTTT
>TRBD2|TRBJ2-2|TRBV5-1|few
CASSPRTSGVGELFF
TGCGCCAGCAGTCCCCGGACTAGCGGGGTCGGGGAGCTGTTTTTT
>NA|TRBJ2-3|TRBV5-5|few
CASSSRGDSTDTQYF
TGTGCCAGCAGCTCGCGAGGGGATAGCACAGATACGCAGTATTTT
>TRBD1|TRBJ1-6|TRBV6-5|few
CASSYSNLGQGNSPLHF
TGTGCCAGCAGTTACTCGAACCTGGGACAGGGGAACTCACCCCTCCACTTT
>NA|TRBJ2-5|TRBV9|few
CASSDGGGLQETQYF
TGTGCCAGCAGCGACGGAGGAGGGCTACAAGAGACCCAGTACTTC
>NA|TRBJ1-1|TRBV7-6|few
CASSSTINTEAFF
TGTGCCAGCAGCTCGACAATAAACACTGAAGCTTTCTTT
>NA|TRBJ1-5|TRBV28|many
CASSLFGSQPQHF
TGTGCCAGCAGTTTATTTGGCAGTCAGCCCCAGCATTTT
>NA|TRBJ2-1|TRBV4-1|many
CASSQDLDTYNEQFF
TGCGCCAGCAGCCAAGATCTAGACACCTACAATGAGCAGTTCTTC
>NA|TRBJ2-5|TRBV24-1|NA
CATSNTGLETQYF
TGTGCCACCAGTAACACAGGGCTGGAGACCCAGTACTTC